This T cell receptor (beta chain) stems from a study of T cells after yellow fever vaccination. MiXCR was run by TCRdb on the 5' RACE reads, yielding one entry per CDR3 protein. This sample yields about 230,000 distinct CDR3 sequences, of which over 6.5% are seen a single time; approximately 1% belongs to the top ten. This clonotype has only a few counts. Germline CDR1 reads LNHNV; CDR2 reads YYDKDF (reference sequence). The CDR3 has 16 residues. V was clipped by 1 base and J by 4 bases, with 14 bases between them. The chain has TRBV15 and TRBJ2-1, with D possibly matching TRBD2 (6 bases). The origin of this receptor is a young man who received the YFV17D yellow fever vaccine. Sequenced here: CD4+ T cells sorted from PBMCs, sampled on the day of the yellow fever booster vaccination. The CDR3 DNA reads as TGTGCCACCAGCAGAGGGGGGGAGACACCTTACAATGAGCAGTTCTTC. Its protein is CATSRGGETPYNEQFF.